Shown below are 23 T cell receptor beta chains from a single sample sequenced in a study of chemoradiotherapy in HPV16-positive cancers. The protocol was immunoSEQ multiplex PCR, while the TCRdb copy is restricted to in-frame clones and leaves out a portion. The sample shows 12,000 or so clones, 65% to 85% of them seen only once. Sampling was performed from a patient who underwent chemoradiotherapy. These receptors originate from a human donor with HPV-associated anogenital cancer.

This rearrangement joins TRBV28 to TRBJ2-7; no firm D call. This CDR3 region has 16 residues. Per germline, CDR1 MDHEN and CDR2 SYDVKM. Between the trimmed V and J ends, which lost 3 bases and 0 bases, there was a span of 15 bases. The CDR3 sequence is CASSFGYRYNSYEQYF. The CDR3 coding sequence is TGTGCCAGCAGTTTCGGGTATAGGTACAACTCCTACGAGCAGTACTTC.

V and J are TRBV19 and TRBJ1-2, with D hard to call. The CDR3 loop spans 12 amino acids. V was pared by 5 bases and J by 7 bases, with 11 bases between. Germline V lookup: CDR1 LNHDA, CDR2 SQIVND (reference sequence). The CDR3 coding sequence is TGTGCCAGTAGTGCCCCGATGGGTGGCTACACCTTC. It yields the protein CASSAPMGGYTF.

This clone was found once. The CDR3 coding sequence is TGTGCCAGCAGTTTCTCCCCCCGTCAAGCGGGACCGAATGAGCAGTTCTTC. Its translation is CASSFSPRQAGPNEQFF. V gene TRBV27 combines with J gene TRBJ2-1, with 7 positions matching TRBD2. The ends lost 3 bases at V and 7 bases at J; junction bases unmatched: 15. The length of the CDR3 is 17 residues. Germline values: CDR1 MNHEY, CDR2 SMNVEV (reference sequence).

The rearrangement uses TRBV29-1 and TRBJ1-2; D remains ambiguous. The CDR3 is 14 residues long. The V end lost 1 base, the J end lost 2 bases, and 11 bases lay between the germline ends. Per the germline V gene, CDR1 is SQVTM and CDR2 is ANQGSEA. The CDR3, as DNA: TGCAGCGTTGAAGCTCCCGGGGTCAACTATGGCTACACCTTC. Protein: CSVEAPGVNYGYTF.

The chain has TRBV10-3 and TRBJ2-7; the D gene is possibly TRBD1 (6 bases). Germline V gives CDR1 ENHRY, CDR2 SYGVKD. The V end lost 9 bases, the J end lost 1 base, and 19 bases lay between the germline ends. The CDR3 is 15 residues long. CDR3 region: CAIGSDRIRSYEQYF. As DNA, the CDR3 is TGTGCCATTGGGAGCGACAGGATCCGATCCTACGAGCAGTACTTC.

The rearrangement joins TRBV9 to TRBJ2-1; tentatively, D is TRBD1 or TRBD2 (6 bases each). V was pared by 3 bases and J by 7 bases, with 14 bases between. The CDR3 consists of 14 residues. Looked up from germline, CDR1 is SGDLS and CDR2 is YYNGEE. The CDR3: CASSEGGGGNEQFF. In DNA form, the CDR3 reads TGTGCCAGCAGCGAAGGGGGTGGGGGGAATGAGCAGTTCTTC.

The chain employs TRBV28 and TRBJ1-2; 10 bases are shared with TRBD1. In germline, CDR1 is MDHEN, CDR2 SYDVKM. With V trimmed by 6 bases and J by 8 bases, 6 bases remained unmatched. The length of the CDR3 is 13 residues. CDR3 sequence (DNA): TGTGCCAGCAGAGAGGGACAGGGGATCGGCTACACCTTC. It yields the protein CASREGQGIGYTF.

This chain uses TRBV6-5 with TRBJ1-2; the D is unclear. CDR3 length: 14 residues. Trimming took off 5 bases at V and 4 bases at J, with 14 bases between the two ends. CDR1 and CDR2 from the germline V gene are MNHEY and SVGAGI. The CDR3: CASSPYATTYGYTF. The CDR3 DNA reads TGTGCCAGCAGTCCATATGCAACGACCTATGGCTACACCTTC.

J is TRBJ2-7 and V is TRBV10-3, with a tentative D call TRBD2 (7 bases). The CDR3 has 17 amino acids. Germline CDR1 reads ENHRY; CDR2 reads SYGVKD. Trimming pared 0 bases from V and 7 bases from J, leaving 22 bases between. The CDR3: CAISESYMLAGAEEQYF. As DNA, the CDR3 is TGTGCCATCAGTGAGTCTTACATGCTCGCGGGGGCAGAAGAGCAGTACTTC.

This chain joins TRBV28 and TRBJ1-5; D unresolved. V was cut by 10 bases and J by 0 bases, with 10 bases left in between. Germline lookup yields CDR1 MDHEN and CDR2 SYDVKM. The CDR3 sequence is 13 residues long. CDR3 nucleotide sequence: TGTGCCACCACCCCCGGTAGCAATCAGCCCCAGCATTTT. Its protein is CATTPGSNQPQHF.

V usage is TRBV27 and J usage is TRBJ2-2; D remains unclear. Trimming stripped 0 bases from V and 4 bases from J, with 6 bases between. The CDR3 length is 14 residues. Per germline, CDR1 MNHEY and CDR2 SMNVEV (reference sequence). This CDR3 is CASSLSGSTGELFF. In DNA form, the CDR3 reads TGTGCCAGCAGTTTATCTGGCAGCACCGGGGAGCTGTTTTTT.

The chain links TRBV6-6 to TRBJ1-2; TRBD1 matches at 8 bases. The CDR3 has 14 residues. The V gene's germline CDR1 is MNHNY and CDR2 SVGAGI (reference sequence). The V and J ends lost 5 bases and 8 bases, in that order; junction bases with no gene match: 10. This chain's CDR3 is CASSTPGQGQGYTF. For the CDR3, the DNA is TGTGCCAGCAGTACCCCCGGACAGGGCCAGGGCTACACCTTC.

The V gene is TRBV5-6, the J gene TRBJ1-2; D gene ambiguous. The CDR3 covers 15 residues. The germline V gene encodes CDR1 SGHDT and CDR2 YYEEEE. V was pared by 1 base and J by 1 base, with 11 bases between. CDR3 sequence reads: CASSLFGRINYGYTF. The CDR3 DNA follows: TGTGCCAGCAGCTTGTTTGGACGGATTAACTATGGCTACACCTTC.

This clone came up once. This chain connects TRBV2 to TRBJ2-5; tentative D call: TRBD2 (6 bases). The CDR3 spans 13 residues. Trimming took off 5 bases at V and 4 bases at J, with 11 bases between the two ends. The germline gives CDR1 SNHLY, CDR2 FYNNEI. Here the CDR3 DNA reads TGTGCCAGCAGTACGATGGGAGGAGAGACCCAGTACTTC. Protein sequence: CASSTMGGETQYF.

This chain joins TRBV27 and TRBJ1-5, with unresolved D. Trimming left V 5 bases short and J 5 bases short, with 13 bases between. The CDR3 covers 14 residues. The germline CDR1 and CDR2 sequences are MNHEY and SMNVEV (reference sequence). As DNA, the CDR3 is TGTGCCAGCAGTATCCGGATGACCCATCAGCCCCAGCATTTT. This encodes CASSIRMTHQPQHF.

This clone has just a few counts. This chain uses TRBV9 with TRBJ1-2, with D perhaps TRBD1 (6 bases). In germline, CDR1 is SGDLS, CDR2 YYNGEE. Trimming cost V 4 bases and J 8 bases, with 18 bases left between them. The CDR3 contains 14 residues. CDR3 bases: TGTGCCAGCAGCACTCCCGATTTTGGGGGCGGCTACACCTTC. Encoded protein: CASSTPDFGGGYTF.

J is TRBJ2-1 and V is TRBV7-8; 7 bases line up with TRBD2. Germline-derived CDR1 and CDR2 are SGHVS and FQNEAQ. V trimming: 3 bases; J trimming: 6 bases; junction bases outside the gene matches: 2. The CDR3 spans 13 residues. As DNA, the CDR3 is TGTGCCAGCAGCTTGGGAGGGCCCAATGAGCAGTTCTTC. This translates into CASSLGGPNEQFF.

The CDR3 sequence is CASSIDRGVPTEAFF. The CDR3 DNA follows: TGTGCCAGTAGTATAGATCGGGGGGTTCCCACTGAAGCTTTCTTT. The genes are TRBV19 and TRBJ1-1, with D perhaps TRBD1 (5 bases). Germline assignment: CDR1 LNHDA and CDR2 SQIVND (reference sequence). The CDR3 spans 15 residues. Between the trimmed V and J ends, which lost 0 bases and 4 bases, there was a span of 12 bases.

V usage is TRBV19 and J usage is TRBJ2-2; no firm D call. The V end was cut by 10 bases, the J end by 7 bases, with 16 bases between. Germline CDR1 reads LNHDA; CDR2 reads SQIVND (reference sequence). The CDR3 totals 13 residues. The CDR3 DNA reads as TGTGCCACCCTCTCTTTGGGTGTCGGGGAGCTGTTTTTT. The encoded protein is CATLSLGVGELFF.

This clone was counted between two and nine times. Here the CDR3 DNA reads TGCGCCAGCAGCCAAGAGGAGGGAGTTGAAAATCAGCCCCAGCATTTT. Protein sequence: CASSQEEGVENQPQHF. The rearrangement links TRBV4-1 to TRBJ1-5; no firm D call. The germline V gene encodes CDR1 MGHRA and CDR2 YSYEKL. The CDR3 loop spans 16 amino acids. The V end was cut by 0 bases, the J end by 4 bases, with 13 bases between.

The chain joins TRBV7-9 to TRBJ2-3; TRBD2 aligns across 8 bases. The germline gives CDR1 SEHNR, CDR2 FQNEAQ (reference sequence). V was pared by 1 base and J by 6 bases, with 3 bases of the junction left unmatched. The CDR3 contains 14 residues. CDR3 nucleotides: TGTGCCAGCAGCTTAGTTAGCGGGACGGATACGCAGTATTTT. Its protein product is CASSLVSGTDTQYF. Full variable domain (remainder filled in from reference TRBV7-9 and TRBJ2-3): DTGVSQNPRHKITKRGQNVTFRCDPISEHNRLYWYRQTLGQGPEFLTYFQNEAQLEKSRLLSDRFSAERPKGSFSTLEIQRTEQGDSAMYLCASSLVSGTDTQYFGPGTRLTVL.

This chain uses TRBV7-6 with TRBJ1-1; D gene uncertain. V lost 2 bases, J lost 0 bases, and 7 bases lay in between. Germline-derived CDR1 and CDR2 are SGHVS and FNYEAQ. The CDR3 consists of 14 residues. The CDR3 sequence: CASSLRGLNTEAFF. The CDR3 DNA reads TGTGCCAGCAGCTTACGGGGATTGAACACTGAAGCTTTCTTT.

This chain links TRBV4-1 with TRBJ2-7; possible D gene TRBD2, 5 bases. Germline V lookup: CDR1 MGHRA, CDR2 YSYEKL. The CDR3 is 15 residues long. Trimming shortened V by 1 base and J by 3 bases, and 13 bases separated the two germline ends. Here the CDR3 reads CASSQAEGRVYEQYF. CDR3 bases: TGCGCCAGCAGCCAAGCAGAGGGAAGGGTCTACGAGCAGTACTTC.